This T cell receptor (beta chain) was sequenced in a study of blood T cell repertoires in COVID-19. V was trimmed by 1 base and J by 5 bases, leaving 12 bases between them. Per germline, CDR1 SGHRS and CDR2 YFSETQ. The length of the CDR3 is 14 residues. Measured with immunoSEQ multiplex PCR; TCRdb has only the in-frame clones, and not every one. Of 150,000 to 190,000 clones listed, roughly 81% are singletons. This TCR was sampled from a woman in her sixties or seventies with COVID-19, enrolled during active disease. Material: peripheral blood. The rearrangement links TRBV5-1 to TRBJ1-1, with D perhaps TRBD1 (5 bases). CDR3 sequence: CASSLFRGGTEAFF. DNA for the CDR3: TGCGCCAGCAGCTTGTTTCGGGGGGGAACTGAAGCTTTCTTT.